These 10 T cell receptor beta chains originate from one sample sequenced in a study of breast tumors, draining lymph nodes, adjacent tissues. TCRdb re-called the multiplex PCR reads with MiXCR, one entry per CDR3 protein. The data show 26,000 or so distinct CDR3 sequences, about 24% seen once. Sequencing input: breast tumor tissue. These receptors originate from a female donor with breast cancer. Some clones in this sample may be carry-over from other donors' samples.

This clonotype appeared many times. The chain links TRBV7-3 to TRBJ1-2; 7 bases fit TRBD1. Looked up from germline, CDR1 is SGHTA and CDR2 is FQGTGA. The V and J ends lost 4 bases and 10 bases, in that order; junction bases with no gene match: 12. The CDR3 totals 14 residues. The CDR3 here is CASSSRGRQGTYTF. CDR3 nucleotides: TGTGCCAGCAGCTCCCGAGGGAGACAGGGAACCTACACCTTC.

This clonotype was seen at least ten times. CDR3 amino acids: CASSPRDLYEQYF. Here the CDR3 DNA reads TGTGCCAGCTCACCAAGGGACCTGTACGAGCAGTACTTC. This chain joins TRBV18 and TRBJ2-7; the D gene could be TRBD1 or TRBD2 (5 bases each). CDR3 length equals 13 residues. With 2 bases removed from V and 4 bases from J, the gap between germline ends came to 9 bases. Germline V gives CDR1 KGHSH, CDR2 LQKENI.

This clonotype is labeled as medium-sized. The chain employs TRBV5-6 and TRBJ1-6; no reliable D call. Per germline, CDR1 SGHDT and CDR2 YYEEEE. This CDR3 comprises 16 residues. Trimming removed 4 bases from V and 8 bases from J, with 19 bases in between. The CDR3 loop reads CASSTPTGPGDSPLHF. The CDR3 nucleotides are TGTGCCAGCAGCACCCCCACCGGGCCTGGGGATTCACCCCTCCACTTT. The full variable domain, its missing parts supplied by reference TRBV5-6 and TRBJ1-6, is DAGVTQSPTHLIKTRGQQVTLRCSPKSGHDTVSWYQQALGQGPQFIFQYYEEEERQRGNFPDRFSGHQFPNYSSELNVNALLLGDSALYLCASSTPTGPGDSPLHFGNGTRLTVT.

This clonotype has at least ten counts. This chain connects TRBV10-3 to TRBJ1-2; D gene uncertain. Germline CDR1 ENHRY, CDR2 SYGVKD. The V and J ends lost 2 bases and 5 bases respectively, with 9 bases between them. This CDR3 region has 13 residues. CDR3 region: CAISEGREYGYTF. The CDR3 DNA is TGTGCCATCAGTGAGGGGAGGGAATATGGCTACACCTTC.

This clonotype was detected ten times or more. This chain links TRBV2 with TRBJ2-6; 8 bases are shared with TRBD2. Trimming took 7 bases from V and 11 from J; bases not matched to a gene: 7. Germline CDR1 reads SNHLY; CDR2 reads FYNNEI. The length of the CDR3 is 13 residues. The CDR3 DNA reads TGTGCCAGCACGGGAGGGGCAGGGGACGTCCTGACTTTC. Amino acids: CASTGGAGDVLTF.

This clonotype showed up just a few times. This chain joins TRBV20-1 and TRBJ2-7; maybe TRBD2 (6 bases). Trimming removed 1 base at V and 0 bases at J, with 10 bases between. CDR3 length: 14 amino acids. In germline, CDR1 is DFQATT, CDR2 SNEGSKA (reference sequence). CDR3 nucleotide sequence: TGCAGTGCTAGAGGGGAGGTGAGCTCCTACGAGCAGTACTTC. Amino acids: CSARGEVSSYEQYF.

This clonotype is categorized as medium-sized. V gene TRBV2 combines with J gene TRBJ1-2, with TRBD1 identical over 8 bases. Germline CDR1 SNHLY, CDR2 FYNNEI. This CDR3 is built from 14 residues. The V gene end was trimmed by 7 bases and the J gene end by 6 bases; junction bases not matched to a gene: 10. DNA for the CDR3: TGTGCCAGCAACTGGCAGGGGGCGGAGGATGGCTACACCTTC. It is translated as CASNWQGAEDGYTF.

This clonotype was seen a few times. The chain joins TRBV10-1 to TRBJ2-1, with a tentative D call TRBD1 (5 bases). Trimming pared 2 bases from V and 4 bases from J, leaving 15 bases between. The CDR3 spans 16 residues. CDR1 is WNHNN, CDR2 SYGVQD, per germline (reference sequence). The CDR3 DNA is TGCGCCAGCAGTGAGGGGGCAGCAGGTGGATACAATGAGCAGTTCTTC. The encoded protein is CASSEGAAGGYNEQFF.

V is TRBV27 and J is TRBJ2-3; perhaps TRBD2 as D (5 bases). Looked up from germline, CDR1 is MNHEY and CDR2 is SMNVEV (reference sequence). The CDR3 totals 15 residues. V lost 0 bases, J lost 1 base, and 8 bases lay in between. The CDR3 sequence is CASSLSLSGTDTQYF. The DNA for the CDR3 is TGTGCCAGCAGTTTATCTCTTAGCGGCACAGATACGCAGTATTTT.

This clonotype occurred many times. The rearrangement joins TRBV27 to TRBJ2-7, with 12 bases that match TRBD1. After removal of 2 bases from V and 0 bases from J, the junction contained 5 bases not matched to a gene. Germline V gene sequence: CDR1 MNHEY, CDR2 SMNVEV (reference sequence). The CDR3 runs to 17 residues. The CDR3, as DNA: TGTGCCAGCAGTTTAGCGGGACAGGGGGCCTCCTCCTACGAGCAGTACTTC. This gives the protein CASSLAGQGASSYEQYF.